The T cell receptor (beta chain) under discussion was sequenced for a study of blood T cell repertoires in COVID-19. Study-wide background: Acute-phase and convalescent COVID-19 samples originated in the United States, Italy and Spain.

Original methodology: Amplifying reference gene primers gave estimates of nucleated cell counts. The repertoire was sequenced with immunoSEQ multiplex PCR; TCRdb's copy has only in-frame clones and lacks some. V, J and clone size derive from that table, while D and trimming were established from the DNA sequence. The repertoire includes about 55,000 clones, around 90% of them detected once, and about 16% sits in the top ten. This clone was detected a few times. V gave up 3 bases and J gave up 8 bases, with 16 bases separating them. Germline V CDR1 and CDR2: LGHDT, YNNKEL (reference sequence). This CDR3 comprises 14 residues.

This clonotype was sampled from an elderly man with acute or convalescent COVID-19. The sequenced sample was peripheral blood. The chain joins TRBV3-1 (or the pseudogene TRBV3-2) to TRBJ1-2; D possibly corresponds to TRBD1 (6 bases). DNA of the CDR3: TGTGCCAGCAGCCAGGGGGCCCCGAGACGGGGCTACACCTTC. As protein: CASSQGAPRRGYTF.